Following are 8 T cell receptor beta chains from one sample sequenced in a study of CD8+ T cells in alopecia areata. Extracted RNA was reverse transcribed, and the resulting cDNA served as sequencing template. Assay used: immunoSEQ multiplex PCR; TCRdb lists only in-frame clones, some missing. The sample contains a few thousand clones, 55% to 65% of which appear only once. Treatment meaning: oral pan-JAK inhibitor, 5-10 mg twice daily. Sampling of alopecia areata patients yielded lesional scalp punch biopsies as well as peripheral blood. Material: skin, obtained between weeks 30 and 35, from a patient treated with tofacitinib. The receptors here all came from a human donor with alopecia areata.

The chain combines TRBV4-1 with TRBJ1-3; 7 bases map to TRBD1. V shed 4 bases and J 0 bases; nucleotides not matched to a gene: 6. The CDR3 sequence is 16 residues long. CDR1 is MGHRA, CDR2 YSYEKL, per germline. CDR3 in amino acids: CASSPIDRASGNTIYF. The CDR3 DNA reads TGCGCCAGCAGCCCGATCGACAGGGCCTCTGGAAACACCATATATTTT.

Written as DNA, the CDR3 is TGTGCCAGCAGTTACTCAATGGCCACCAGGAACACTGAAGCTTTCTTT. Translated, it gives CASSYSMATRNTEAFF. This sequence joins TRBV6-5 and TRBJ1-1; D uncertain. The CDR3 covers 16 residues. V dropped 0 bases and J dropped 1 base, with 12 bases sitting between them. The germline V gene has CDR1 MNHEY and CDR2 SVGAGI.

The chain joins TRBV7-3 to TRBJ2-3; 7 bases map to TRBD2. Per germline, CDR1 SGHTA and CDR2 FQGTGA. CDR3 length equals 16 residues. Trimming cost V 5 bases and J 0 bases; bases outside gene matches: 8. The CDR3 sequence is CASSAGRYVSTDTQYF. The CDR3 DNA follows: TGTGCCAGCAGCGCCGGGAGGTACGTCAGCACAGATACGCAGTATTTT.

The V and J genes are TRBV2 and TRBJ2-7; 7 nucleotides align to TRBD1. Germline CDR1 and CDR2: SNHLY and FYNNEI. This CDR3 contains 14 residues. Trimming took 3 bases from V and 9 from J; bases not matched to a gene: 11. This CDR3 is CASSDTTGLGGQYF. CDR3 sequence (DNA): TGTGCCAGCAGTGATACGACAGGGCTCGGCGGGCAGTACTTC.

This chain joins TRBV19 and TRBJ2-1; TRBD2 agrees at 10 bases. In germline, CDR1 is LNHDA, CDR2 SQIVND (reference sequence). V lost 3 bases, J lost 5 bases, and 4 bases stayed unmatched. The CDR3 is 15 residues long. The CDR3 region is CASSIGTSVNNEQFF. CDR3 nucleotides: TGTGCCAGTAGTATTGGGACTAGCGTTAACAATGAGCAGTTCTTC.

The rearrangement joins TRBV10-1 to TRBJ2-7; 7 nucleotides match TRBD1. With V trimmed by 2 bases and J by 6 bases, 4 bases remained unmatched. Germline V gene data show CDR1 as WNHNN and CDR2 as SYGVQD (reference sequence). This CDR3 contains 13 residues. In DNA form, the CDR3 reads TGCGCCAGCAGTGAGCCGACAGGGTCCGAGCAGTACTTC. Protein: CASSEPTGSEQYF.

In this sample, this clone turned up a few times. The chain couples TRBV9 to TRBJ1-3; maybe TRBD1 (6 bases). V was cut by 0 bases and J by 3 bases, with 13 bases left in between. Germline V gives CDR1 SGDLS, CDR2 YYNGEE. The CDR3 extends over 16 amino acids. CDR3 bases: TGTGCCAGCAGCGTAGGAGGGGGAATCGGTGGAAACACCATATATTTT. Protein: CASSVGGGIGGNTIYF.

The chain employs TRBV25-1 and TRBJ2-1; D not resolved. The CDR3 sequence is 15 residues long. The germline CDR1 and CDR2 sequences are MGHDK and SYGVNS. Trimming shortened V by 3 bases and J by 4 bases, and 13 bases separated the two germline ends. Here the CDR3 reads CASSEESARYNEQFF. The DNA for the CDR3 is TGTGCCAGCAGTGAGGAATCGGCGAGGTACAATGAGCAGTTCTTC.